A selection of T cell receptor beta chains follows, all from one sample in a study of CD8 T cells in ankylosing spondylitis. Each CDR3 protein is one row after TCRdb ran MiXCR on the 5' RACE reads. Seen here are roughly 250,000 distinct CDR3 sequences, roughly 10% observed once, and the top ten hold around 3%. The sample was blood, either unsorted or a sorted T cell fraction (not recorded which). The source is a male donor with ankylosing spondylitis or in good health (not recorded which). Each CDR3 is given with its conserved first and last residue.

V gene,J gene,CDR3 protein
TRBV12-3/TRBV12-4,TRBJ1-5,CASRGKGPNQPQHF
TRBV10-3,TRBJ2-1,CAISEFLLDAYNEQFF
TRBV29-1,TRBJ1-2,CSVEDDEYSNYGYTF
TRBV20-1,TRBJ2-5,CSARRGETQYF
TRBV27,TRBJ2-7,CASAPSEGRGEQYF
TRBV29-1,TRBJ1-1,CSVEPDRRAEAFF
TRBV10-1,TRBJ1-1,CASSRAANTEAFF
TRBV20-1,TRBJ2-4,CSAEDSLAKNIQYF
TRBV25-1,TRBJ2-2,CASSAPRGLFF
TRBV5-1,TRBJ1-1,CASSLRSEEAFF
TRBV7-9,TRBJ2-5,CASSPPAVVETQYF
TRBV6-6,TRBJ2-3,CASSYSGQNTQYF
TRBV30,TRBJ2-7,CAWSVVGGTYEQYF
TRBV7-2,TRBJ1-2,CASSFLAPEGGYTF
TRBV7-6,TRBJ2-1,CASSRGLLSNNEQFF
TRBV6-1,TRBJ2-5,CASRDRGSETQYF
TRBV7-9,TRBJ2-1,CASSLEVRAQQFF
TRBV5-1,TRBJ2-3,CASSLPTSGGPLTDTQYF
TRBV5-1,TRBJ2-5,CASSFETGSQTQYF
TRBV6-1,TRBJ1-5,CASSVDGSNQPQHF
TRBV7-9,TRBJ1-1,CASRLTGQNTEAFF
TRBV10-1,TRBJ2-3,CASSATSGSTDTQYF
TRBV7-9,TRBJ2-1,CASSLDPLANNEQFF
TRBV12-3/TRBV12-4,TRBJ1-1,CASSLGGEEAFF
TRBV7-2,TRBJ2-6,CASRFWDLGGANVLTF
TRBV7-9,TRBJ2-6,CASSLLTGQRRSAGANVLTF
TRBV29-1,TRBJ2-7,CSGRDRGRNEQYF
TRBV7-2,TRBJ2-5,CASSLVLAGGNQETQYF
TRBV3-1,TRBJ2-1,CASSPIGLAGNEQFF
TRBV12-3/TRBV12-4,TRBJ2-2,CASSFVLTSGTGELFF
TRBV20-1,TRBJ2-5,CCAFLFGLAGVQETQHF
TRBV4-1,TRBJ2-7,CASSRSWEGGKLSEQYF
TRBV3-1,TRBJ2-5,CASSQDHGRTGETQYF
TRBV4-1,TRBJ2-1,CASSQDRGAGNEQFF
TRBV4-2,TRBJ1-2,CASSPPDREGSYGYTF
TRBV12-3/TRBV12-4,TRBJ2-1,CASEGRFSGGYNEQFF
TRBV6-1,TRBJ1-2,CASSVSDYGYTF
TRBV7-2,TRBJ1-2,CASSLESLGSYTF
TRBV2,TRBJ2-1,CASRTGSEREQFF
TRBV21-1,TRBJ2-3,CASSKGTGGDTQYF
TRBV5-1,TRBJ2-1,CASSLEAGPYSYNEQFF
TRBV7-9,TRBJ2-3,CASSLELAGTDTQYF
TRBV3-1,TRBJ2-7,CASSQAGTYEQYF
TRBV27,TRBJ2-7,CASSPGTSGSQQYF
TRBV5-1,TRBJ2-1,CASSRDSTSYNEQFF
TRBV29-1,TRBJ2-1,CSVIELAGVGNEQFF
TRBV30,TRBJ2-7,CAWSDLRKQYF
TRBV11-2,TRBJ2-7,CASSLGTELYEQYF
TRBV20-1,TRBJ1-1,CSFRQNTEAFF
TRBV9,TRBJ2-5,CASSAGQGTQYF
TRBV5-4,TRBJ1-2,CASSHGTGTNYGYTF
TRBV6-5,TRBJ2-7,CASSSRGTDEQYF
TRBV20-1,TRBJ1-5,CSARVGALNNQPQHF
TRBV5-1,TRBJ1-2,CASSSQGANYGYTF
TRBV3-1,TRBJ2-3,CASSHTGTDTQYF
TRBV12-3/TRBV12-4,TRBJ2-5,CASSPSGPIQETQYF
TRBV12-3/TRBV12-4,TRBJ1-4,CASSLQGTTNEKLFF
TRBV6-1,TRBJ1-1,CASSDVFQGIAEAFF